A single sample gave rise to the 29 T cell receptor beta chains below, sequenced in a study of post-analysis software for immune sequencing data. Points from the study as a whole: TRBV segments more frequent in patients than in controls numbered about five and included TRBV5-6, TRBV5-1 and TRBV20-1.

These receptors have no identified antigens. Tagging with unique molecular identifiers was a feature of the TCR beta cDNA libraries. TCRdb redid the calling of the PCR reads with MiXCR, one entry per CDR3 protein. The table records hundreds of thousands of distinct CDR3 sequences, about 32% of them present only once. Specimen: blood. The source of these receptors is a girl aged 10 to 17 with multiple sclerosis.

This clonotype has just a few counts. This chain connects TRBV29-1 to TRBJ2-5; 7 bases map to TRBD2. Germline-derived CDR1 and CDR2 are SQVTM and ANQGSEA. Trimming cost V 2 bases and J 5 bases; bases outside gene matches: 8. The CDR3 runs 14 residues. The CDR3 bases are TGCAGCGTTGAACCCGCGGGAGTGGGGGAGACCCAGTACTTC. It codes for CSVEPAGVGETQYF.

The gene calls are TRBV3-1 and TRBJ1-1; 7 bases line up with TRBD1. The CDR3 spans 14 residues. The trim removed 3 bases at V and 5 bases at J, leaving 6 bases unmatched. Germline CDR1 and CDR2: LGHDT and YNNKEL (reference sequence). For the CDR3, the DNA is TGTGCCAGCAGCCAGCAGGGGGACGGGACTGAAGCTTTCTTT. It yields the protein CASSQQGDGTEAFF.

The chain has TRBV12-3 or TRBV12-4 and TRBJ1-2, with D maybe TRBD1 (5 bases). Trimming shortened V by 1 base and J by 10 bases, and 16 bases separated the two germline ends. The CDR3 runs 14 residues. CDR3 region: CASSLGGFLKDYTF. CDR3 DNA: TGTGCCAGCAGTTTAGGGGGCTTCCTTAAGGACTACACCTTC.

This clonotype was seen more than once but under ten times. This sequence joins TRBV28 and TRBJ2-3, with D possibly matching TRBD1 (6 bases). V dropped 6 bases and J dropped 5 bases, with 9 bases sitting between them. The germline CDR1 and CDR2 sequences are MDHEN and SYDVKM. This CDR3 comprises 12 residues. The CDR3: CASSSTGDTQYF. In nucleotides, the CDR3 is TGTGCCAGCAGCTCGACAGGAGATACGCAGTATTTT.

This clonotype was observed a handful of times. The V and J genes are TRBV6-5 and TRBJ1-4, with D unclear. The CDR3 loop spans 14 amino acids. Trimming stripped 1 base from V and 8 bases from J, with 11 bases between. Germline assignment: CDR1 MNHEY and CDR2 SVGAGI. DNA for the CDR3: TGTGCCAGCAGTTACTACGGTCCGGGGGAAAAACTGTTTTTT. It translates to CASSYYGPGEKLFF.

This clonotype was counted a few times. The chain joins TRBV3-1 to TRBJ2-7; D is undetermined. The CDR3 sequence is 12 residues long. CDR1 is LGHDT, CDR2 YNNKEL, per germline (reference sequence). Trimming took off 2 bases at V and 6 bases at J, with 8 bases between the two ends. DNA for the CDR3: TGTGCCAGCAGCCAATTAGGGATCGAGCAGTACTTC. Its translation is CASSQLGIEQYF.

This clonotype was found a few times. The V call is TRBV20-1, the J call TRBJ1-5; the match to TRBD1 covers 12 bases. The CDR3 is 15 amino acids. In germline, CDR1 is DFQATT, CDR2 SNEGSKA (reference sequence). V lost 1 base, J lost 6 bases, and 4 bases stayed unmatched. The CDR3 bases are TGCAGTGCTAGAGGGGGACAGGGGGCTTTTCAGCCCCAGCATTTT. Its protein product is CSARGGQGAFQPQHF.

The chain carries TRBV10-3 and TRBJ2-6; TRBD1 agrees at 7 bases. With 10 bases clipped from V and 4 bases from J, the junction kept 13 bases outside the gene matches. This CDR3 spans 16 amino acids. CDR1 is ENHRY, CDR2 SYGVKD, per germline. In nucleotides, the CDR3 is TGTGCCACCAGGGCACTCCAGGGGGTCGGGGCCAACGTCCTGACTTTC. Translated, it gives CATRALQGVGANVLTF.

As to this clonotype: A much larger clone sits a single nucleotide away, making a read error possible. The chain links TRBV6-5 to TRBJ2-3; D not resolved. Germline lookup yields CDR1 MNHEY and CDR2 SVGAGI. The CDR3 consists of 12 residues. The DNA of the CDR3 is TGTGTCAGCAGCCAGCCCCCAGATACGCAGTATTTT. It translates to CVSSQPPDTQYF.

This clonotype was picked up a small number of times. The chain employs TRBV5-1 and TRBJ2-5; 12 bases match TRBD1. V shed 6 bases, J shed 4 bases, and the junction held 10 bases outside the gene matches. The CDR3 spans 16 residues. Germline lookup yields CDR1 SGHRS and CDR2 YFSETQ. In nucleotides, the CDR3 is TGCGCCAGCACCTCCACCGGGACAGGGGGCCCAGAGACCCAGTACTTC. Protein product: CASTSTGTGGPETQYF.

The chain links TRBV9 to TRBJ2-7; TRBD2 matches at 7 bases. Germline values: CDR1 SGDLS, CDR2 YYNGEE. The trim removed 3 bases at V and 2 bases at J, leaving 5 bases unmatched. The CDR3 is 14 amino acids. CDR3 DNA sequence: TGTGCCAGCAGCGGAAGCGGGAAAACCTACGAGCAGTACTTC. Encoded protein: CASSGSGKTYEQYF.

This clonotype was found once. The chain has TRBV18 and TRBJ1-1; D is unresolved. In germline, CDR1 is KGHSH, CDR2 LQKENI. Trimming left V 3 bases short and J 2 bases short, with 10 bases between. This CDR3 region has 14 residues. For the CDR3, the DNA is TGTGCCAGCTCACCCAACGGGTTTAACACTGAAGCTTTCTTT. This codes for CASSPNGFNTEAFF.

Ten or more counts support this clonotype. The V call is TRBV28, the J call TRBJ2-7; D might be TRBD1 or TRBD2, each matching 5 bases. This CDR3 is built from 14 residues. Germline V lookup: CDR1 MDHEN, CDR2 SYDVKM. The V and J ends lost 2 bases and 2 bases respectively, with 10 bases between them. CDR3 in amino acids: CASSLGGVPYEQYF. As DNA, the CDR3 is TGTGCCAGCAGTTTAGGGGGTGTCCCCTACGAGCAGTACTTC.

This clonotype was seen repeatedly, ten times or more. This chain joins TRBV27 and TRBJ2-7; D is perhaps TRBD2 (6 bases). The CDR3 length is 15 residues. V was shortened by 6 bases and J by 6 bases, with 21 bases between the two germline ends. Germline assignment: CDR1 MNHEY and CDR2 SMNVEV (reference sequence). As DNA, the CDR3 is TGTGCCAGCAGCCGGGGGACCTCTTCTCGGGGCGAGCAGTACTTC. Translating it yields CASSRGTSSRGEQYF.

This clonotype has more than one count but fewer than ten. The V gene is TRBV27, the J gene TRBJ1-5; unclear D gene. Germline V gene sequence: CDR1 MNHEY, CDR2 SMNVEV (reference sequence). V lost 3 bases and J 2 bases, leaving 11 bases between the germline ends. The CDR3 has 15 residues. Written as DNA, the CDR3 is TGTGCCAGCAGTTTGCGGAATACGGGCAATCAGCCCCAGCATTTT. It codes for CASSLRNTGNQPQHF.

The rearrangement uses TRBV10-3 and TRBJ2-3, with 10 bases lining up with TRBD1. CDR1 is ENHRY and CDR2 is SYGVKD in the germline V gene. There are 15 residues in the CDR3. J was trimmed by 2 bases and V by 4 bases; bases with no gene match: 3. CDR3 amino acids: CAISGGQGPTDTQYF. Here the CDR3 DNA reads TGTGCCATCAGTGGGGGACAGGGGCCCACAGATACGCAGTATTTT.

The chain recombines TRBV11-2 with TRBJ2-7; D perhaps matches TRBD1 (6 bases). The last part of the DNA fits TRBJ2-5 better; the J call may be wrong. The CDR3 is made up of 14 amino acids. Germline lookup yields CDR1 SGHAT and CDR2 FQNNGV. The CDR3 nucleotides are TGTGCCAGCAGCCTAAGACAGGTTTCGGAGACCCAGTACTTC. Protein: CASSLRQVSETQYF.

The V gene is TRBV10-3, the J gene TRBJ2-5; 7 nucleotides match TRBD2. The CDR3 consists of 14 residues. The ends lost 4 bases at V and 11 bases at J; junction bases unmatched: 13. Germline CDR1 is ENHRY and CDR2 is SYGVKD. The CDR3 sequence: CAISGGSRGNEQYF. CDR3 coding DNA: TGTGCCATCAGTGGCGGGAGTCGGGGGAATGAGCAGTACTTC.

CDR3 DNA sequence: TGTGCCACCAGCAGAGGACTAGAGGGACCCGGTGAGCAGTTCTTC. This sequence encodes CATSRGLEGPGEQFF. This chain connects TRBV15 to TRBJ2-1; possible D gene TRBD2, 6 bases. V lost 1 base and J lost 9, with 16 bases in between. From germline, CDR1 is LNHNV and CDR2 YYDKDF (reference sequence). There are 15 residues in the CDR3.

This clonotype has only a few counts. The V and J genes are TRBV29-1 and TRBJ1-2; 10 bases agree with TRBD1. Per the germline V gene, CDR1 is SQVTM and CDR2 is ANQGSEA. The V and J ends lost 7 bases and 4 bases, in that order; junction bases with no gene match: 6. This CDR3 region has 13 residues. DNA for the CDR3: TGCAGCGCCGGGACAGGGGACGGCTATGGCTACACCTTC. Amino acid sequence: CSAGTGDGYGYTF.

The rearrangement links TRBV20-1 to TRBJ1-2, with TRBD1 matching over 7 bases. After removal of 6 bases from V and 2 bases from J, the junction contained 6 bases not matched to a gene. This CDR3 comprises 13 residues. Germline CDR1 reads DFQATT; CDR2 reads SNEGSKA (reference sequence). CDR3 residues: CSAKRDRNYGYTF. The CDR3 DNA follows: TGCAGTGCCAAGAGGGACAGAAACTATGGCTACACCTTC.

This clonotype has only a few counts. J is TRBJ2-3 and V is TRBV5-5, with D uncertain. Germline CDR1 is SGHKS and CDR2 is YYEKEE (reference sequence). The CDR3 covers 12 residues. V lost 5 bases and J 2 bases, leaving 6 bases between the germline ends. The CDR3 region is CASRIHTDTQYF. In DNA form, the CDR3 reads TGTGCCAGCAGGATACACACAGATACGCAGTATTTT.

The sample holds a few counts of this clonotype. This chain uses TRBV5-8 with TRBJ2-7; a possible D gene is TRBD1 (7 bases). The J call may not be correct, given that the DNA end is closer to TRBJ2-5. This CDR3 is 16 amino acids long. Germline CDR1 and CDR2: SGHTS and YDEGEE. Here the CDR3 reads CASSPGTSTTGETQYF. In nucleotides, the CDR3 is TGTGCCAGCAGTCCCGGAACTAGCACGACAGGGGAGACCCAGTACTTC.

The rearrangement joins TRBV6-5 to TRBJ2-1, with D tentatively TRBD1 (5 bases). With 0 bases removed from V and 9 bases from J, the gap between germline ends came to 15 bases. Germline V gene data show CDR1 as MNHEY and CDR2 as SVGAGI. There are 15 residues in the CDR3. DNA of the CDR3: TGTGCCAGCAGTTACTCGCCCCCAGGGTTAGGTGAGCAGTTCTTC. It translates to CASSYSPPGLGEQFF.

The genes are TRBV5-1 and TRBJ2-7; 9 bases are shared with TRBD1. Germline lookup yields CDR1 SGHRS and CDR2 YFSETQ. The CDR3 has 15 residues. V shed 4 bases and J 5 bases; nucleotides not matched to a gene: 10. CDR3 bases: TGCGCCAGCAGCCTGCTGGGACAGGGCTACCACGAGCAGTACTTC. Translation: CASSLLGQGYHEQYF.

The chain combines TRBV28 with TRBJ2-7; D is ambiguous. Trimming stripped 3 bases from V and 4 bases from J, with 16 bases between. CDR3 size: 15 residues. Germline CDR1 MDHEN, CDR2 SYDVKM. DNA for the CDR3: TGTGCCAGCAGTTTCGGCAGAGAATCCCTATACGAGCAGTACTTC. Protein: CASSFGRESLYEQYF.

The CDR3, as DNA: TGTGCCAGCAGAAAAGTAGCGGAGGCCCGCACAGATACGCAGTATTTT. It translates to CASRKVAEARTDTQYF. The rearrangement links TRBV27 to TRBJ2-3, with D possibly matching TRBD2 (6 bases). The V gene lost 6 bases and the J gene lost 1 base, with 17 bases spanning the gap. Per the germline V gene, CDR1 is MNHEY and CDR2 is SMNVEV (reference sequence). This CDR3 is 16 amino acids long.

This clonotype was seen only a few times. The chain recombines TRBV20-1 with TRBJ1-2; no clear D gene. Germline V gene data show CDR1 as DFQATT and CDR2 as SNEGSKA (reference sequence). Trimming cost V 6 bases and J 6 bases, with 11 bases left between them. The CDR3 spans 11 residues. For the CDR3, the DNA is TGCAGTGCCCACATGGGGAATGGCTACACCTTC. As protein: CSAHMGNGYTF.

This clonotype was observed a few times. V usage is TRBV28 and J usage is TRBJ2-3; 8 nucleotides match TRBD2. Germline loops: CDR1 MDHEN, CDR2 SYDVKM. The CDR3 contains 14 residues. The junction had 5 bases not matched to a gene; V was cut back by 7 bases and J by 2 bases. The CDR3 loop is CASTPAGDTDTQYF. CDR3 DNA: TGTGCCAGCACCCCAGCGGGGGACACAGATACGCAGTATTTT.